Given below is one T cell receptor beta chain in context. These data belong to a study of shared clonotypes between healthy human individuals. The CDR3 spans 16 residues. Trimming cost V 0 bases and J 2 bases; bases outside gene matches: 7. Germline V gene sequence: CDR1 LGHNA, CDR2 YSLEER. Naive CD8 populations comprised CD45RO-negative cells positively selected for CCR7, excluding terminally differentiated effector memory CD45RA+ cells. TCRdb's copy holds only in-frame clones and misses some; the assay was immunoSEQ multiplex PCR. The repertoire includes 2 million to 2.5 million clones, approximately 95% of them detected once, and roughly 1.1% sits in the top ten.

This TCR derives from a young man in good health. Sequences were obtained from naive CD8+ T cells sorted from blood. The gene calls are TRBV4-3 and TRBJ2-7, with 7 nucleotides matching TRBD1. CDR3 amino acids: CASSQDPWTGTYEQYF. The CDR3 DNA follows: TGCGCCAGCAGCCAAGACCCCTGGACAGGCACCTACGAGCAGTACTTC.